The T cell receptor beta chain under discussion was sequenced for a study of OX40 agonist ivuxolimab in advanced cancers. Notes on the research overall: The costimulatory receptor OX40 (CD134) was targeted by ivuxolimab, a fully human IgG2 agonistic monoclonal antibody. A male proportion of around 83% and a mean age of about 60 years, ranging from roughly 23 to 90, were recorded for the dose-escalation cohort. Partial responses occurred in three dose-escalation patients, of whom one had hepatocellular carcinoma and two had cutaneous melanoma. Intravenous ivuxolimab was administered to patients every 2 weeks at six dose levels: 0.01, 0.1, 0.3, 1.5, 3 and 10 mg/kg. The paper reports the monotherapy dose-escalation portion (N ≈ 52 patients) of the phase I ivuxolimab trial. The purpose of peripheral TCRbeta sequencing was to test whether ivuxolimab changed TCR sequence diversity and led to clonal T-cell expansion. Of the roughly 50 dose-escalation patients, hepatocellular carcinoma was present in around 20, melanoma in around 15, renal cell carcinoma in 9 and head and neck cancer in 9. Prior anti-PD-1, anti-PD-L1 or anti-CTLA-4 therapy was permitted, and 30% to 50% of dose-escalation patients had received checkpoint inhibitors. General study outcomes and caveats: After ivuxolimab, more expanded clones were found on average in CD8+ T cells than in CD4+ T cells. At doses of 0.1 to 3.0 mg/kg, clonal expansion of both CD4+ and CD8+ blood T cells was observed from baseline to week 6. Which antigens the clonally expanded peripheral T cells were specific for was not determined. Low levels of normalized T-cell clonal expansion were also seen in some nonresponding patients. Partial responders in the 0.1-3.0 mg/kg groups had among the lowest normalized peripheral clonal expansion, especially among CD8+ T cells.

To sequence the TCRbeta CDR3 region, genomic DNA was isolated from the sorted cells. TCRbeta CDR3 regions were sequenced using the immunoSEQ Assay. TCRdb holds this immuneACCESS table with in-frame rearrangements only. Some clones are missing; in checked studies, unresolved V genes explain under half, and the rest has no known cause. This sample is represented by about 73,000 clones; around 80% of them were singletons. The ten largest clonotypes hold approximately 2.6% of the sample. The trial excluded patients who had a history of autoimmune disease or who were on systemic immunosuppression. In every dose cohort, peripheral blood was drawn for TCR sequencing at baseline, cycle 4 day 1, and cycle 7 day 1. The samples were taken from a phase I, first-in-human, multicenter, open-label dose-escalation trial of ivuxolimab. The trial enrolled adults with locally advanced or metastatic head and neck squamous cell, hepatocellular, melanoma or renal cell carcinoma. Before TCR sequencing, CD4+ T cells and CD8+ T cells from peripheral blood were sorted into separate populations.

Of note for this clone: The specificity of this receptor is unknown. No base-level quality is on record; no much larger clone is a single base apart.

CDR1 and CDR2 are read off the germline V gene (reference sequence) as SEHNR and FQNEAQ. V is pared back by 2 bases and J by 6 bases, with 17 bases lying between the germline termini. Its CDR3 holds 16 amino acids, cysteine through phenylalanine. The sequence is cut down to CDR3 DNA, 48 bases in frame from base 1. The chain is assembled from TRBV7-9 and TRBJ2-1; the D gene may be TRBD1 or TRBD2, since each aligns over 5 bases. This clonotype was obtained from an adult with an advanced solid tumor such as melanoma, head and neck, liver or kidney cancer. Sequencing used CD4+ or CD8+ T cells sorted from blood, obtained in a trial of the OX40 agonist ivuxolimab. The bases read TGTGCCAGCAGCTTAAGGGACCTAACTACGAGCAATGAGCAGTTCTTC. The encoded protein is CASSLRDLTTSNEQFF. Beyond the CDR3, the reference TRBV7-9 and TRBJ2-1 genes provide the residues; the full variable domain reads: DTGVSQNPRHKITKRGQNVTFRCDPISEHNRLYWYRQTLGQGPEFLTYFQNEAQLEKSRLLSDRFSAERPKGSFSTLEIQRTEQGDSAMYLCASSLRDLTTSNEQFFGPGTRLTVL.